This T cell receptor (beta chain) was retrieved from a study of blood T cell repertoires in COVID-19. About the research overall: Samples of COVID-19 (acute and convalescent) were obtained from the United States, Italy and Spain. Sources were T cells, B-cell-depleted T cells, or PBMCs; the material itself was cDNA or gDNA.

CDR3 length: 13 amino acids. Per the germline V gene, CDR1 is MNHNS and CDR2 is SASEGT. The germline V and J ends were trimmed by 2 bases and 3 bases, with 8 bases remaining between them. In the original workflow: Estimation of nucleated cell counts relied on the amplification of reference gene primers. Assay: immunoSEQ multiplex PCR; the TCRdb copy retains only in-frame clones and omits some. V and J calls plus clone size are reproduced from that table; the DNA served to infer D and trimming. Found here are hundreds of thousands of clones, around 80% of them singletons; the top ten hold 1.5% to 2%. V usage is TRBV6-1 and J usage is TRBJ2-7, with a tentative D call TRBD1 (6 bases). Sequences were obtained from peripheral blood. This receptor was obtained from a woman older than 75 with acute or convalescent COVID-19. CDR3 sequence reads: CASSEQGNYEQYF. CDR3 DNA sequence: TGTGCCAGCAGTGAACAGGGGAACTACGAGCAGTACTTC.